The text below deals with one T cell receptor beta chain. Its antigen is undetermined. Healthy bone marrow donors formed the donor group. The PCR ran on 60 Vbeta and 13 Jbeta primers. Profiling relied on immunoSEQ multiplex PCR, and the TCRdb table lists in-frame clones only, not all of them. This sample yields 150,000 to 200,000 clones, of which around 73% are seen a single time; under 5.5% belongs to the top ten. This sample was included in a study of cytomegalovirus exposure and HLA in healthy donors. In the study overall: Of all 400 or so donors who were genotyped, about 80% belonged to the Caucasian-associated ancestry cluster.

Study-wide points: Differences between HLA loci emerged in a later analysis of TCR association rates, with DRB1 most and HLA-C fewest.

The V and J ends lost 2 bases and 6 bases respectively, with 14 bases between them. This CDR3 spans 15 amino acids. Germline CDR1 MGHRA, CDR2 YSYEKL. Sequenced input: PBMCs. The chain recombines TRBV4-1 with TRBJ1-5, with a weak D call TRBD1 (6 bases). The origin of this receptor is a woman under 30 in good health and CMV-seropositive. CDR3 sequence reads: CASSQLGQGTQPQHF. For the CDR3, the DNA is TGCGCCAGCAGCCAATTGGGGCAGGGGACTCAGCCCCAGCATTTT.